This T cell receptor (beta chain) was obtained from a study of blood T cells in healthy people across ages. Study outcomes and limitations: As age increased, TCR beta diversity per million T cells fell in a roughly linear fashion. Long-lived donors carried more naive CD4+ cells and greater diversity than aged donors.

This clonotype was counted only a few times. What it recognizes is unknown. Each donor had about 9.6 milliliters of peripheral blood drawn. This CDR3 comprises 15 residues. V gave up 3 bases and J gave up 6 bases, with 18 bases separating them. Germline V gene lookup returns CDR1 SQVTM and CDR2 ANQGSEA. Through a sample-barcoded 5' primer and a J-beta primer mix, a second PCR was run for roughly 6 to 11 cycles. Each cDNA molecule, via a template-switch adaptor with 12 random nucleotides, was tagged. TCRdb recomputed calls from the 5' RACE reads with MiXCR, one row per CDR3 protein. Of 700,000 to 950,000 distinct CDR3 sequences in the sample, roughly 60% are singletons; the top ten hold 20% to 25%.

The sample taken for sequencing was blood. The sequence came from a man aged 30 to 45 in good health. The J gene is TRBJ2-1, the V gene TRBV29-1, with a possible D match to TRBD1 (5 bases). CDR3 in amino acids: CSVEAGQFGFNEQFF. The CDR3 region has the DNA TGCAGCGTTGAGGCAGGGCAATTTGGATTCAATGAGCAGTTCTTC.